The 6 T cell receptor beta chains below all came from one sample that was sequenced in a study of CD8 T cells in Susac syndrome. With random hexamers, reverse transcription was performed on roughly 0.5 to 1 ug of RNA. One entry per CDR3 protein results from TCRdb running MiXCR on the immunoSEQ multiplex PCR reads. The table lists 170,000 or so distinct CDR3 sequences, under 95% of them singletons. Sequencing was performed on CD4+ T cells from PBMCs. Source of these receptors: a human donor with Susac syndrome.

This chain uses TRBV9 with TRBJ2-1; tentatively, D is TRBD2 (6 bases). Germline V gene data show CDR1 as SGDLS and CDR2 as YYNGEE. Trimming left V 0 bases short and J 9 bases short, with 7 bases between. The CDR3 covers 12 residues. In DNA form, the CDR3 reads TGTGCCAGCAGCGTAGGGACTACTGAGCAGTTCTTC. Protein sequence: CASSVGTTEQFF.

The chain recombines TRBV3-1 with TRBJ2-7; D possibly matches TRBD1 or TRBD2 (5 bases each). With 0 bases removed from V and 3 bases from J, the gap between germline ends came to 15 bases. The V gene's germline CDR1 is LGHDT and CDR2 YNNKEL (reference sequence). The CDR3 extends over 16 amino acids. The DNA for the CDR3 is TGTGCCAGCAGCCAAGATGGGGGACCGGGTCGCTACGAGCAGTACTTC. This gives the protein CASSQDGGPGRYEQYF.

The V gene is TRBV6-5, the J gene TRBJ2-1; possible D gene TRBD1, 5 bases. With 0 bases removed from V and 7 bases from J, the gap between germline ends came to 16 bases. The CDR3 spans 16 residues. The germline gives CDR1 MNHEY, CDR2 SVGAGI. The CDR3 protein is CASSYSIAAGLNEQFF. The CDR3 DNA reads TGTGCCAGCAGTTACTCCATCGCGGCAGGGCTGAATGAGCAGTTCTTC.

The CDR3 nucleotides read TGTGCCAGCAGCCGTAAGGGGCACACAGATACGCAGTATTTT. Its translation: CASSRKGHTDTQYF. V usage is TRBV3-1 and J usage is TRBJ2-3, with D tentatively TRBD1 (5 bases). The V gene's germline CDR1 is LGHDT and CDR2 YNNKEL (reference sequence). Trimming left V 4 bases short and J 2 bases short, with 10 bases between. The CDR3 totals 14 residues.

The chain has TRBV20-1 and TRBJ2-3, with D unclear. Trimming cost V 4 bases and J 3 bases, with 8 bases left between them. From germline, CDR1 is DFQATT and CDR2 SNEGSKA (reference sequence). This CDR3 has 12 residues. CDR3 residues: CSATVETDTQYF. The CDR3 DNA reads TGCAGTGCTACCGTGGAGACAGATACGCAGTATTTT.

This clonotype turned up a few times. The chain employs TRBV2 and TRBJ1-2; 8 bases line up with TRBD1. Per the germline V gene, CDR1 is SNHLY and CDR2 is FYNNEI. J gave up 6 bases and V 8 bases, and 11 bases lay outside the gene matches. There are 14 residues in the CDR3. CDR3 in amino acids: CASHKTGAFDGYTF. CDR3 sequence (DNA): TGTGCCAGCCACAAGACAGGGGCATTTGATGGCTACACCTTC.